What follows are 29 T cell receptor beta chains derived from one specimen sequenced in a study of blood T cell repertoires in COVID-19. Sequencing used immunoSEQ multiplex PCR; TCRdb keeps in-frame clones, though not all of them. Among fewer than 95,000 clones, about nine tenths were seen once, and the ten largest hold about 25%. Specimen: peripheral blood. The receptors come from a man in his fifties with active or convalescent COVID-19.

The rearrangement uses TRBV6-5 and TRBJ1-2; 8 bases map to TRBD1. The germline V gene has CDR1 MNHEY and CDR2 SVGAGI. This CDR3 is built from 13 residues. V gave up 4 bases and J gave up 5 bases; unmatched junction bases: 3. CDR3 loop: CASSSGQGYGYTF. CDR3 coding DNA: TGTGCCAGCAGTTCCGGACAGGGTTATGGCTACACCTTC.

This rearrangement joins TRBV10-2 to TRBJ2-7, with D perhaps TRBD1 (5 bases). The germline CDR1 and CDR2 sequences are WSHSY and SAAADI. CDR3 size: 13 residues. Deletions cut 0 bases from V and 8 bases from J, with 11 bases between. Here the CDR3 reads CASSESFRAKQYF. The CDR3 bases are TGCGCCAGCAGTGAGTCCTTCAGGGCAAAGCAGTACTTC.

The J gene is TRBJ2-4, the V gene TRBV28, with TRBD2 matching 13 bases. V was pared by 6 bases and J by 0 bases, with 5 bases of the junction left unmatched. This CDR3 is 17 amino acids long. Germline CDR1 reads MDHEN; CDR2 reads SYDVKM. The CDR3 protein is CASRLAGGSLAKNIQYF. The DNA of the CDR3 is TGTGCCAGCAGACTAGCGGGGGGGAGCCTAGCCAAAAACATTCAGTACTTC. Supplemented by reference TRBV28 and TRBJ2-4, the full variable domain reads DVKVTQSSRYLVKRTGEKVFLECVQDMDHENMFWYRQDPGLGLRLIYFSYDVKMKEKGDIPEGYSVSREKKERFSLILESASTNQTSMYLCASRLAGGSLAKNIQYFGAGTRLSVL.

This clone has ten or more counts. The rearrangement joins TRBV20-1 to TRBJ1-5; D call uncertain. Germline CDR1 DFQATT, CDR2 SNEGSKA (reference sequence). V shed 3 bases and J shed 4 bases, with 7 bases lying between them. The CDR3 is made up of 12 amino acids. CDR3 residues: CSASRVNQPQHF. In DNA form, the CDR3 reads TGCAGTGCTAGTCGAGTGAATCAGCCCCAGCATTTT.

The chain links TRBV6-5 to TRBJ2-2, with 9 bases lining up with TRBD1. CDR1 and CDR2 from the germline V gene are MNHEY and SVGAGI. The CDR3 is 15 amino acids. J gave up 2 bases and V 5 bases, and 3 bases lay outside the gene matches. The CDR3, as DNA: TGTGCCAGCAGTCGGACAGGGGCCAACACCGGGGAGCTGTTTTTT. Its translation is CASSRTGANTGELFF.

In this sample, this clone turned up once. The chain employs TRBV6-2 or TRBV6-3 and TRBJ1-1, with TRBD1 as a possible D gene (5 bases). Germline loops: CDR1 MNHEY, CDR2 SVGEGT. V was shortened by 2 bases and J by 4 bases, with 8 bases between the two germline ends. The CDR3 is 13 amino acids. CDR3 coding DNA: TGTGCCAGCAGTTACGGGGGGGGCACTGAAGCTTTCTTT. Translated: CASSYGGGTEAFF.

The chain is built from TRBV28 and TRBJ2-3, with 12 positions matching TRBD1. The V gene end was trimmed by 2 bases and the J gene end by 3 bases; junction bases not matched to a gene: 6. The CDR3 extends over 17 amino acids. Germline values: CDR1 MDHEN, CDR2 SYDVKM. CDR3 nucleotide sequence: TGTGCCAGCAGTTTAAGGGGACAGGGGGCTGATACAGATACGCAGTATTTT. Translating gives CASSLRGQGADTDTQYF.

The rearrangement uses TRBV19 and TRBJ1-1, with 7 bases aligning to TRBD1. The junction had 9 bases not matched to a gene; V was cut back by 4 bases and J by 1 base. Germline CDR1 is LNHDA and CDR2 is SQIVND (reference sequence). The CDR3 totals 16 residues. CDR3 amino acids: CASSTTGARPNTEAFF. CDR3 in DNA: TGTGCCAGTAGTACCACAGGGGCGCGCCCGAACACTGAAGCTTTCTTT.

The chain has TRBV20-1 and TRBJ2-5, with D unresolved. CDR1 DFQATT and CDR2 SNEGSKA come from the germline V gene (reference sequence). Trimming took 1 base from V and 4 from J, leaving 4 bases between them. This CDR3 comprises 11 residues. The CDR3 bases are TGCAGTGCTAGAGTCGTAGAGACCCAGTACTTC. Translating gives CSARVVETQYF.

This chain connects TRBV6-5 to TRBJ2-1; the match to TRBD2 covers 7 bases. The CDR3 is 15 amino acids. The V gene end was trimmed by 7 bases and the J gene end by 5 bases; junction bases not matched to a gene: 11. Germline V lookup: CDR1 MNHEY, CDR2 SVGAGI. The CDR3 loop reads CASTTGRAGDNEQFF. The CDR3 DNA reads as TGTGCCAGCACCACCGGTCGGGCGGGAGACAATGAGCAGTTCTTC.

The rearrangement uses TRBV24-1 and TRBJ2-3, with 8 nucleotides matching TRBD1. CDR1 and CDR2 (germline): KGHDR, SFDVKD. CDR3 length: 15 residues. V shed 4 bases and J 1 base; nucleotides not matched to a gene: 3. This CDR3 is CATSDLTGGTDTQYF. In DNA form, the CDR3 reads TGTGCCACCAGTGACCTGACAGGGGGCACAGATACGCAGTATTTT.

This chain links TRBV15 with TRBJ1-2, with 8 bases fitting TRBD1. Trimming at V came to 1 base and at J to 6 bases, leaving 7 bases not matched to a gene. Germline V gives CDR1 LNHNV, CDR2 YYDKDF (reference sequence). The CDR3 is 15 amino acids. The DNA of the CDR3 is TGTGCCACCAGCAGAGGTGTTAGGACAGGGAATGGCTACACCTTC. Translated, it gives CATSRGVRTGNGYTF.

The V call is TRBV9, the J call TRBJ1-1; D is uncertain. The CDR3 is made up of 13 amino acids. Germline lookup yields CDR1 SGDLS and CDR2 YYNGEE. The V end lost 0 bases, the J end lost 6 bases, and 9 bases lay between the germline ends. CDR3 bases: TGTGCCAGCAGCGTAGCTCCCGCGGCTGAAGCTTTCTTT. Its protein is CASSVAPAAEAFF. Drawing the rest from reference TRBV9 and TRBJ1-1, the complete variable domain is DSGVTQTPKHLITATGQRVTLRCSPRSGDLSVYWYQQSLDQGLQFLIQYYNGEERAKGNILERFSAQQFPDLHSELNLSSLELGDSALYFCASSVAPAAEAFFGQGTRLTVV.

This chain links TRBV15 with TRBJ1-1, with no clear D. V was shortened by 0 bases and J by 0 bases, with 8 bases between the two germline ends. The CDR3 runs 15 residues. The germline V gene has CDR1 LNHNV and CDR2 YYDKDF (reference sequence). The CDR3 sequence: CATSRENTMNTEAFF. CDR3 nucleotide sequence: TGTGCCACCAGCAGAGAAAACACCATGAACACTGAAGCTTTCTTT.

The chain has TRBV6-5 and TRBJ1-5; D is undetermined. The CDR3 consists of 15 residues. V lost 6 bases to trimming and J lost 3 bases, with 15 bases between them. The germline V gene encodes CDR1 MNHEY and CDR2 SVGAGI. CDR3 DNA sequence: TGTGCCAGCAGGTCGTTAGACATCTACAATCAGCCCCAGCATTTT. This sequence encodes CASRSLDIYNQPQHF.

This chain connects TRBV13 to TRBJ1-1; D unresolved. The CDR3 spans 12 residues. Trimming cost V 5 bases and J 1 base, with 5 bases left between them. The germline V gene has CDR1 PRHDT and CDR2 FYEKMQ (reference sequence). CDR3 sequence reads: CASSVQNTEAFF. CDR3 sequence (DNA): TGTGCCAGCAGCGTACAGAACACTGAAGCTTTCTTT.

The J gene is TRBJ2-3, the V gene TRBV27; 13 bases are a match to TRBD2. This CDR3 region has 19 residues. V dropped 1 base and J dropped 7; count of bases not matched to a gene: 14. CDR1 and CDR2 from the germline V gene are MNHEY and SMNVEV (reference sequence). CDR3 region: CASSLYRGTSGITQHTQYF. In DNA form, the CDR3 reads TGTGCCAGCAGTTTATACAGGGGGACTAGCGGGATAACGCAGCATACGCAGTATTTT.

The V gene is TRBV6-6, the J gene TRBJ2-5; 8 bases map to TRBD2. With V trimmed by 3 bases and J by 5 bases, 8 bases remained unmatched. The CDR3 is 15 residues long. Germline V gene sequence: CDR1 MNHNY, CDR2 SVGAGI (reference sequence). CDR3 sequence: CASSYRRGGQETQYF. CDR3 nucleotide sequence: TGTGCCAGCAGTTATCGCCGGGGGGGTCAGGAGACCCAGTACTTC.

The chain employs TRBV5-1 and TRBJ2-2, with D possibly TRBD1 on 5 matching bases. Trimming removed 5 bases at V and 0 bases at J, with 14 bases between. Germline V gene lookup returns CDR1 SGHRS and CDR2 YFSETQ. This CDR3 is 16 amino acids long. In nucleotides, the CDR3 is TGCGCCAGCAGTACTCAGGGATTCGCGAACACCGGGGAGCTGTTTTTT. Its protein is CASSTQGFANTGELFF.

The chain links TRBV5-4 to TRBJ2-7; 12 positions agree with TRBD2. Germline loops: CDR1 SGHNT, CDR2 YYREEE (reference sequence). CDR3 size: 15 residues. V was clipped by 3 bases and J by 2 bases; unmatched bases: 3. The CDR3 spells CASSSGLAGTYEQYF. CDR3 nucleotides: TGTGCCAGCAGCTCCGGACTAGCGGGGACCTACGAGCAGTACTTC.

This rearrangement joins TRBV15 to TRBJ2-2; 8 bases align to TRBD1. V shed 0 bases and J 4 bases; nucleotides not matched to a gene: 10. This CDR3 spans 18 amino acids. Germline V gives CDR1 LNHNV, CDR2 YYDKDF (reference sequence). CDR3 sequence reads: CATSRDLLQGGSTGELFF. In DNA, the CDR3 is TGTGCCACCAGCAGAGATCTATTACAGGGGGGTTCCACCGGGGAGCTGTTTTTT.

The chain has TRBV5-1 and TRBJ2-3; 8 nucleotides match TRBD1. The CDR3 contains 15 residues. The J segment lost 3 bases and the V segment lost 3 bases, leaving 6 bases of the junction unmatched. Germline V gives CDR1 SGHRS, CDR2 YFSETQ. This CDR3 reads CASSYGQGVTDTQYF. CDR3 sequence (DNA): TGCGCCAGCAGCTATGGACAGGGAGTGACAGATACGCAGTATTTT.

This clone was observed a handful of times. The same CDR3 is also encoded by other DNA sequences in this sample. CDR3 DNA: TGTGCTAGTGGTTTGGGACAGGGAGAGACCCAGTACTTC. Translating it yields CASGLGQGETQYF. The gene calls are TRBV12-5 and TRBJ2-5; 7 bases match TRBD1. This CDR3 has 13 residues. J was trimmed by 4 bases and V by 1 base; bases with no gene match: 0. The V gene's germline CDR1 is LGHNT and CDR2 FRNRAP.

This clone was observed a handful of times. The DNA of the CDR3 is TGCGCCAGCAGCTTATCTAGCGGGGAGGTGGGTACGCAGTATTTT. Protein product: CASSLSSGEVGTQYF. This sequence joins TRBV5-1 and TRBJ2-3; 9 bases align to TRBD2. The CDR3 is made up of 15 amino acids. Trimming took 2 bases from V and 8 from J; bases not matched to a gene: 9. Per the germline V gene, CDR1 is SGHRS and CDR2 is YFSETQ.

The chain couples TRBV9 to TRBJ1-4; D unclear. Between the trimmed V and J ends, which lost 0 bases and 5 bases, there was a span of 11 bases. The CDR3 covers 15 residues. The germline V gene encodes CDR1 SGDLS and CDR2 YYNGEE. The chain's CDR3 is CASSVGGRRNEKLFF. The CDR3 DNA is TGTGCCAGCAGCGTAGGTGGGCGCCGGAATGAAAAACTGTTTTTT.

The rearrangement uses TRBV4-1 and TRBJ1-6; 8 bases fit TRBD1. V trimming: 2 bases; J trimming: 5 bases; junction bases outside the gene matches: 8. Germline lookup yields CDR1 MGHRA and CDR2 YSYEKL. The CDR3 is made up of 17 amino acids. CDR3 DNA: TGCGCCAGCAGCCAACTGCAGGGGGCGGGAGATAATTCACCCCTCCACTTT. Translation: CASSQLQGAGDNSPLHF.

The chain couples TRBV18 to TRBJ2-2; TRBD2 is a possible D gene (5 bases). The germline CDR1 and CDR2 sequences are KGHSH and LQKENI. The CDR3 is 18 residues long. Trimming stripped 3 bases from V and 5 bases from J, with 22 bases between. DNA for the CDR3: TGTGCCAGCTCACCTATCCGGGGAAGCGGAGTCGGAACCGGGGAGCTGTTTTTT. Protein sequence: CASSPIRGSGVGTGELFF.

V is TRBV27 and J is TRBJ2-1; weak D call: TRBD1 (5 bases). V lost 4 bases and J lost 8, with 21 bases in between. This CDR3 comprises 16 residues. Germline V gene sequence: CDR1 MNHEY, CDR2 SMNVEV (reference sequence). The CDR3 region is CASSSIRLAEGDEQFF. Written as DNA, the CDR3 is TGTGCCAGCAGTTCAATCAGGTTGGCGGAAGGGGATGAGCAGTTCTTC.

This sequence joins TRBV5-6 and TRBJ1-2; perhaps TRBD1 as D (6 bases). Germline V gives CDR1 SGHDT, CDR2 YYEEEE. The CDR3 length is 14 residues. V dropped 4 bases and J dropped 5 bases, with 15 bases sitting between them. CDR3 amino acids: CASSTDRISYGYTF. The CDR3, as DNA: TGTGCCAGCAGCACCGACAGGATAAGTTATGGCTACACCTTC.